This TCR beta chain emerged from a study of siplizumab effects on memory and regulatory T cells. Method: immunoSEQ multiplex PCR; TCRdb's copy keeps in-frame clones and lacks some. The data contain about 100,000 clones, about 92% of them seen just once; the ten biggest clones take up about 0.7%. The sequence derives from a human donor in good health. Sample: Tregs sorted from blood.

CDR3 loop: CASVRSRRWGGSTDTQYF. CDR3 DNA: TGCGCCAGCGTACGCAGTAGACGGTGGGGCGGGAGCACAGATACGCAGTATTTT. The chain recombines TRBV23-1 with TRBJ2-3, with D tentatively TRBD1 or TRBD2 (5 bases each). TRBV23-1 is labeled an ORF, and its function is uncertain. The CDR3 contains 18 residues. The ends were cut back, 8 bases at V and 0 bases at J, with 24 bases in the middle.